The 29 T cell receptor beta chains given below trace back to one sample, sequenced in a study of T cell repertoires in cytomegalovirus infection. TCRdb reprocessed the reads via MiXCR and lists one record per CDR3 protein. Among approximately 130,000 distinct CDR3 sequences listed, roughly 9% were seen once. Material: PBMCs. These TCRs come from a human donor in good health (CMV status not recorded). Some clones in this sample may be carry-over from other donors' samples.

The chain employs TRBV2 and TRBJ1-6; D might be TRBD1 (5 bases). The CDR3 runs 11 residues. Per the germline V gene, CDR1 is SNHLY and CDR2 is FYNNEI. V was cut by 3 bases and J by 14 bases, with 8 bases left in between. The CDR3 sequence: CASSDGGTLHF. Here the CDR3 DNA reads TGTGCCAGCAGTGACGGGGGAACCCTCCACTTT.

The sample holds many counts of this clonotype. The V call is TRBV4-1, the J call TRBJ2-5, with D uncertain. The CDR3 consists of 15 residues. Trimming pared 0 bases from V and 4 bases from J, leaving 12 bases between. Germline loops: CDR1 MGHRA, CDR2 YSYEKL. In DNA, the CDR3 is TGCGCCAGCAGCCAAGAGGGAACAGAAGGAGAGACCCAGTACTTC. Translation gives CASSQEGTEGETQYF.

This clonotype was counted at least ten times. The chain couples TRBV7-6 to TRBJ1-1; D is ambiguous. CDR1 and CDR2 (germline): SGHVS, FNYEAQ. The V end lost 0 bases, the J end lost 5 bases, and 13 bases lay between the germline ends. This CDR3 is 15 amino acids long. The CDR3 loop reads CASSLAPEGGTEAFF. CDR3 in DNA: TGTGCCAGCAGCTTAGCCCCTGAGGGCGGGACTGAAGCTTTCTTT.

Within the sample, this clonotype is medium-sized. This chain uses TRBV7-8 with TRBJ1-6, with D unresolved. The germline gives CDR1 SGHVS, CDR2 FQNEAQ. CDR3 length equals 17 residues. With 4 bases removed from V and 0 bases from J, the gap between germline ends came to 13 bases. The CDR3 here is CASSSSVSRSYNSPLHF. As DNA, the CDR3 is TGTGCCAGCAGCTCCAGTGTCTCACGCTCCTATAATTCACCCCTCCACTTT.

V is TRBV2 and J is TRBJ1-2, with 8 positions matching TRBD1. The J segment lost 2 bases and the V segment lost 2 bases, leaving 1 base of the junction unmatched. This CDR3 spans 14 amino acids. Germline CDR1 and CDR2: SNHLY and FYNNEI. The CDR3 spells CASSERTGNYGYTF. The CDR3 nucleotides are TGTGCCAGCAGTGAACGGACAGGGAACTATGGCTACACCTTC.

The V and J genes are TRBV30 and TRBJ2-5, with D perhaps TRBD1 (5 bases). This CDR3 is built from 14 residues. CDR1 is GTSNPN and CDR2 is SVGIG in the germline V gene (reference sequence). Trimming pared 4 bases from V and 3 bases from J, leaving 15 bases between. In DNA form, the CDR3 reads TGTGCCTGGAAAGGTTCAGGGTCAGAAGAGACCCAGTACTTC. Its translation: CAWKGSGSEETQYF.

This clonotype was counted between two and nine times. The chain employs TRBV13 and TRBJ2-1, with 7 bases matching TRBD1. The germline V gene has CDR1 PRHDT and CDR2 FYEKMQ (reference sequence). V lost 3 bases and J lost 2; bases outside the gene matches: 4. The CDR3 consists of 15 residues. The DNA of the CDR3 is TGTGCCAGCAGCTTCTTACAGGGGCCCTACAATGAGCAGTTCTTC. Amino acid sequence: CASSFLQGPYNEQFF.

This clonotype was observed at least ten times. The J gene is TRBJ1-4, the V gene TRBV25-1; D uncertain. Germline-derived CDR1 and CDR2 are MGHDK and SYGVNS. The CDR3 has 14 residues. V lost 2 bases and J 5 bases, leaving 9 bases between the germline ends. CDR3 residues: CASSESRPNEKLFF. The DNA of the CDR3 is TGTGCCAGCAGTGAAAGTCGGCCAAATGAAAAACTGTTTTTT.

This clonotype was detected many times. The chain couples TRBV24-1 to TRBJ1-1; D is unclear. Germline V lookup: CDR1 KGHDR, CDR2 SFDVKD. The V end lost 9 bases, the J end lost 0 bases, and 10 bases lay between the germline ends. The CDR3 sequence is 13 residues long. CDR3 DNA sequence: TGTGCCACCCGGGATGTGATGAACACTGAAGCTTTCTTT. Residues: CATRDVMNTEAFF.

This clonotype showed up just a few times. The chain is built from TRBV4-1 and TRBJ1-1, with no clear D. The V end was cut by 3 bases, the J end by 0 bases, with 14 bases between. The germline CDR1 and CDR2 sequences are MGHRA and YSYEKL. The CDR3 covers 16 residues. CDR3 coding DNA: TGCGCCAGCAGCCAGGACCCAGTAGGCGTGAACACTGAAGCTTTCTTT. Translation: CASSQDPVGVNTEAFF.

This clonotype was recorded many times. The J gene is TRBJ2-5, the V gene TRBV4-2; the D gene could be TRBD1 or TRBD2 (5 bases each). The CDR3 has 13 residues. Germline CDR1 is LGHNA and CDR2 is YNFKEQ. V lost 1 base and J 5 bases, leaving 8 bases between the germline ends. CDR3 bases: TGTGCCAGCAGCCAAGTCGAGGGGGAGACCCAGTACTTC. Translating it yields CASSQVEGETQYF.

The sample holds many counts of this clonotype. The chain employs TRBV7-2 and TRBJ2-1, with TRBD2 matching 12 bases. This CDR3 contains 15 residues. The trim removed 1 base at V and 9 bases at J, leaving 4 bases unmatched. CDR1 and CDR2 (germline): SGHTA, FQGNSA. DNA for the CDR3: TGTGCCAGCAGCTTAGTACTAGCGGGGGGTGGTGAGCAGTTCTTC. The encoded protein is CASSLVLAGGGEQFF.

This clonotype came up many times. The chain is built from TRBV7-8 and TRBJ2-1, with 7 nucleotides matching TRBD2. Per the germline V gene, CDR1 is SGHVS and CDR2 is FQNEAQ. Trimming cost V 4 bases and J 4 bases; bases outside gene matches: 1. This CDR3 has 13 residues. The CDR3 loop reads CASSWRGYNEQFF. The DNA of the CDR3 is TGTGCCAGCAGCTGGCGGGGGTACAATGAGCAGTTCTTC.

This clonotype was counted ten times or more. The rearrangement uses TRBV25-1 and TRBJ1-4, with 7 bases matching TRBD1. The germline gives CDR1 MGHDK, CDR2 SYGVNS. With 5 bases clipped from V and 0 bases from J, the junction kept 3 bases outside the gene matches. CDR3 length: 15 residues. The DNA for the CDR3 is TGTGCCAGCAGTACAGGGGCCCCAACTAATGAAAAACTGTTTTTT. Its translation: CASSTGAPTNEKLFF.

This clonotype was detected many times. CDR3 loop: CASSLARNEQFF. CDR3 sequence (DNA): TGTGCCAGCAGCTTAGCGAGGAATGAGCAGTTCTTC. The rearrangement joins TRBV7-6 to TRBJ2-1; D is unclear. The V and J ends lost 0 bases and 7 bases respectively, with 4 bases between them. Germline loops: CDR1 SGHVS, CDR2 FNYEAQ. This CDR3 is built from 12 residues.

This clonotype is a singleton in its sample. A much bigger clone sits one base away, suggesting this may be a read error. This chain uses TRBV28 with TRBJ2-7; D tentatively fits TRBD1 or TRBD2 (5 bases each). The germline CDR1 and CDR2 sequences are MDHEN and SYDVKM. This CDR3 contains 14 residues. Between the trimmed V and J ends, which lost 10 bases and 2 bases, there was a span of 18 bases. Here the CDR3 DNA reads TGTGCCACTAACGGGGCGTCCTCGGCCTACGAGCAGTACTTC. It translates to CATNGASSAYEQYF.

In its sample, this clonotype was seen a few times. This chain joins TRBV2 and TRBJ1-4; D gene unclear. The V and J ends lost 6 bases and 3 bases respectively, with 14 bases between them. The CDR3 consists of 15 residues. From germline, CDR1 is SNHLY and CDR2 FYNNEI. CDR3 protein: CASSELGDANEKLFF. The CDR3 nucleotides read TGTGCCAGCAGCGAACTTGGGGATGCTAATGAAAAACTGTTTTTT.

This chain joins TRBV5-4 and TRBJ2-4, with 8 bases lining up with TRBD1. V was clipped by 4 bases and J by 3 bases; unmatched bases: 6. This CDR3 comprises 15 residues. CDR1 is SGHNT, CDR2 YYREEE, per germline (reference sequence). Here the CDR3 reads CASSVPGGDKNIQYF. CDR3 coding DNA: TGTGCCAGCAGCGTTCCAGGGGGCGACAAAAACATTCAGTACTTC. The full variable domain, rest sourced from reference TRBV5-4 and TRBJ2-4, is ETGVTQSPTHLIKTRGQQVTLRCSSQSGHNTVSWYQQALGQGPQFIFQYYREEENGRGNFPPRFSGLQFPNYSSELNVNALELDDSALYLCASSVPGGDKNIQYFGAGTRLSVL.

V is TRBV28 and J is TRBJ2-5; 10 bases match TRBD1. The germline gives CDR1 MDHEN, CDR2 SYDVKM. The CDR3 is made up of 13 amino acids. The junction had 3 bases not matched to a gene; V was cut back by 6 bases and J by 5 bases. The CDR3 protein is CASRGQGMETQYF. The DNA for the CDR3 is TGTGCCAGCAGGGGACAGGGGATGGAGACCCAGTACTTC.

The gene calls are TRBV29-1 and TRBJ2-1, with TRBD2 as a possible D gene (5 bases). The CDR3 is 11 amino acids. V gave up 6 bases and J gave up 5 bases, with 8 bases separating them. CDR1 and CDR2 (germline): SQVTM, ANQGSEA. CDR3 amino acids: CSVPLDNEQFF. CDR3 DNA: TGCAGCGTCCCACTAGACAATGAGCAGTTCTTC.

This clonotype showed up many times. The rearrangement links TRBV9 to TRBJ2-1; 7 bases fit TRBD1. This CDR3 contains 14 residues. The germline V gene has CDR1 SGDLS and CDR2 YYNGEE. V lost 1 base to trimming and J lost 5 bases; unmatched junction nucleotides: 3. This chain's CDR3 is CASSVYTGDNEQFF. CDR3 DNA sequence: TGTGCCAGCAGCGTATATACAGGGGACAATGAGCAGTTCTTC. The full variable domain, its missing parts supplied by reference TRBV9 and TRBJ2-1, is DSGVTQTPKHLITATGQRVTLRCSPRSGDLSVYWYQQSLDQGLQFLIQYYNGEERAKGNILERFSAQQFPDLHSELNLSSLELGDSALYFCASSVYTGDNEQFFGPGTRLTVL.

The sample holds many counts of this clonotype. The V gene is TRBV7-2, the J gene TRBJ1-5; possible D gene TRBD1, 6 bases. CDR3 length equals 15 residues. Trimming shortened V by 1 base and J by 6 bases, and 13 bases separated the two germline ends. Germline loops: CDR1 SGHTA, CDR2 FQGNSA. The CDR3 region has the DNA TGTGCCAGCAGCTTAGAACCGGGGGCCAGTCAGCCCCAGCATTTT. Translation: CASSLEPGASQPQHF.

This clonotype occurred a few times. Here the CDR3 DNA reads TGCAGTGCCCGACAGGGGGCTGAGAATGAAAAACTGTTTTTT. It yields the protein CSARQGAENEKLFF. The chain recombines TRBV20-1 with TRBJ1-4; 10 bases line up with TRBD1. There are 14 residues in the CDR3. The V segment lost 6 bases and the J segment 5 bases; nucleotides outside the gene matches: 6. CDR1 and CDR2 (germline): DFQATT, SNEGSKA (reference sequence).

This clonotype was seen a few times. This rearrangement joins TRBV2 to TRBJ2-7; 9 bases line up with TRBD1. With V trimmed by 8 bases and J by 6 bases, 5 bases remained unmatched. The V gene's germline CDR1 is SNHLY and CDR2 FYNNEI. The CDR3 spans 12 residues. CDR3: CASRGQGFEQYF. CDR3 coding DNA: TGTGCCAGCCGGGGACAGGGATTCGAGCAGTACTTC.

This clonotype was recorded a few times. The chain combines TRBV20-1 with TRBJ2-7; D ambiguous. The CDR3 is 14 amino acids. V dropped 8 bases and J dropped 0 bases, with 17 bases sitting between them. Germline assignment: CDR1 DFQATT and CDR2 SNEGSKA (reference sequence). This chain's CDR3 is CSIPNGRRSYEQYF. As DNA, the CDR3 is TGCAGTATCCCGAATGGACGCCGCTCCTACGAGCAGTACTTC.

On this clonotype itself: A clone one base away is much larger, so this may be a read error. The chain couples TRBV6-2 or TRBV6-3 to TRBJ2-1; D is possibly TRBD2 (7 bases). This CDR3 region has 15 residues. The germline CDR1 and CDR2 sequences are MNHEY and SVGEGT. V lost 2 bases and J lost 12, with 20 bases in between. CDR3 loop: CASSYVRGAVDGQFF. The CDR3 DNA sequence: TGTGCCAGCAGTTACGTCCGGGGGGCCGTTGATGGGCAGTTCTTC.

The table lists this clonotype with a few counts. The gene calls are TRBV9 and TRBJ2-1, with 9 bases that match TRBD1. CDR3 length: 17 residues. Germline V CDR1 and CDR2: SGDLS, YYNGEE. Losses at the gene ends were 0 bases for V and 6 bases for J; bases not matched to a gene: 10. The CDR3 DNA is TGTGCCAGCAGCGTAGATATTACAGGGGGCGTGATCAATGAGCAGTTCTTC. This gives the protein CASSVDITGGVINEQFF.

This clonotype came up a few times. This chain links TRBV29-1 with TRBJ2-7, with a weak D call TRBD1 (6 bases). CDR1 and CDR2 (germline): SQVTM, ANQGSEA. V lost 7 bases and J lost 5, with 15 bases in between. The CDR3 is made up of 12 amino acids. The CDR3 DNA reads TGCAGCGCCGTACAGGGCTCACACGAGCAGTACTTC. It is translated as CSAVQGSHEQYF.

There are many counts of this clonotype. The chain employs TRBV7-2 and TRBJ1-2, with TRBD1 as a possible D gene (5 bases). Trimming took 5 bases from V and 0 from J, leaving 7 bases between them. CDR1 SGHTA and CDR2 FQGNSA come from the germline V gene. The CDR3 loop spans 13 amino acids. The CDR3 nucleotides read TGTGCCAGCAGCCAAGGGGCTAACTATGGCTACACCTTC. This codes for CASSQGANYGYTF. Based on the CDR3 plus reference TRBV7-2 and TRBJ1-2, the full variable domain is GAGVSQSPSNKVTEKGKDVELRCDPISGHTALYWYRQSLGQGLEFLIYFQGNSAPDKSGLPSDRFSAERTGGSVSTLTIQRTQQEDSAVYLCASSQGANYGYTFGSGTRLTVV.